A single T cell receptor beta chain is shown here with its context. The protocol was immunoSEQ multiplex PCR, while the TCRdb copy is restricted to in-frame clones and leaves out a portion. This repertoire shows roughly 87,000 clones, around 93% found once; its top ten account for roughly 4%. This record comes from a study of T cell changes during pregnancy in multiple sclerosis. CDR1 and CDR2 from the germline V gene are SGHTA and FQGNSA. The CDR3 extends over 13 amino acids. Trimming took 7 bases from V and 2 from J, leaving 12 bases between them. The clonotype originates from a female donor in good health, serving as a control in a pregnancy study. Some clones in this sample may be carry-over from other donors' samples. The chain is built from TRBV7-2 and TRBJ2-7, with a weak D call TRBD2 (6 bases). Here the sequenced sample was PBMCs, taken in the first trimester of pregnancy. The CDR3 reads CASTSGLTYEQYF. The CDR3 DNA sequence: TGTGCCAGCACAAGCGGACTAACCTACGAGCAGTACTTC.